This T cell receptor (beta chain) was identified during a study of regulatory T cells in long-lasting Graves disease (dated by TCRdb to 2020 to 2022). In terms of the full investigation: Patients with newly diagnosed Graves' disease had been on antithyroid drugs for under 3 months. The study took place in China and was registered as a clinical trial. Persistent Graves' disease patients were compared with newly diagnosed Graves' disease patients by peripheral blood TCR sequencing and RNA sequencing. A total of roughly 35 samples underwent TCR sequencing: about 13 from persistent and some 20 from newly diagnosed Graves' disease patients.

The receptor library was made with multiplex PCR. The data were produced on an Illumina HiSeq 4000. CDR3 regions were amplified by Arm-PCR with iRepertoire HTBI primers to construct TCR beta libraries. Before sequencing, the PCR products went through gel purification. The authors' analysis ran thus. Gene usage analysis of CDR3 amino acid clonotypes used the approximately 62 TRBV and some 13 TRBJ segments found across samples. COPE and FqMerger were used to merge filtered high-quality paired reads into contigs. BLAST was used to align contigs to IMGT TRBV, TRBD and TRBJ reference genes, and CDR3 was defined according to IMGT. Clonotypes above 0.1% frequency were classified as highly expanded clones. Shannon entropy was used to measure repertoire diversity, and the Gini coefficient was used to measure V-J evenness. A clonotype found in more than one individual was treated as public. TCRdb reworked the public reads: Q25 trimming with fastp, MiXCR clone assembly, productive beta chains retained. Each entry is one CDR3 protein sequence, shown with its most common DNA and genes. These V and J calls originate from TCRdb's pipeline instead of the authors' own analysis. The sample profile shows roughly 440,000 distinct CDR3 sequences; about a sixth of them were found once. The ten largest account for around 23% of the sample.

The sample's time point label is to be understood as: newly diagnosed GD, antithyroid drugs for less than 3 months. For both TCR sequencing and RNA sequencing, RNA was extracted from PBMCs using TRIzol. The diagnosis of Graves' disease followed American Thyroid Association guidelines. The patients came from an endocrinology department in Xi'an, China. Each patient gave roughly 10 milliliters of peripheral blood, collected in an EDTA anticoagulant tube. Ficoll Paque Plus density gradient separation was used to isolate PBMCs, and no further T cell sorting was done. RNA quality was checked with an Agilent 2100 Bioanalyzer and agarose gel, and concentration with a NanoDrop 2000. The study at large found these results: Only the TCR beta chain was sequenced and analyzed. Preferential use of TRBV28, TRBJ1-2 and TRBJ2-5 was observed in persistent disease, whereas TRBV20-1 and TRBJ2-1 were favored in newly diagnosed disease. Persistent patients shared more public clonotypes among themselves (over 2,500) than newly diagnosed patients did (nearly 1,000). The authors noted that the small sample size was a limitation that may lower accuracy. Compared with newly diagnosed patients, patients with persistent Graves' disease had lower TCR Shannon entropy and fewer highly expanded clones, which suggests clonal expansion. The study examined only peripheral blood because the primary lesion, thyroid tissue, could not be accessed.

Its CDR3 holds 15 amino acids, cysteine through phenylalanine. Only the CDR3 DNA is retained, 45 bases long and in frame from the first base. The germline V gene (reference sequence) specifies DFQATT as CDR1 and SNEGSKA as CDR2. From V the trimming removes 6 bases and from J it removes 12 bases, while the gene matches leave 18 bases of the junction unaccounted for. Concerning this clonotype itself: Its antigen is currently not known. The sample holds no much larger clone one base away, and base qualities are not on file.

These same data were also listed under a study on T cells in Graves' hyperthyroidism and ophthalmopathy. The other study reports the following: Graves' hyperthyroidism was defined as stable when no progression to ophthalmopathy occurred over 18 months of follow-up. Hyperthyroidism patients were newly diagnosed, had a disease duration of under 2 months, and were aged 18 to 65 years. Patients with uncontrolled infections, other autoimmune diseases, pregnancy or lactation were excluded. Diagnoses were established on the basis of clinical symptoms, serum thyroxine and TRAb, thyroid ultrasound, and orbital computed tomography. The first round of RT-PCR for the TCR CDR3 was performed with the HTBI primer set and the Qiagen OneStep RT-PCR kit. Most expanded thyroid clonotypes (frequency above 0.001) were also detected in blood, a finding suggesting that blood repertoires may reflect thyroid immune responses. A model built on a 13 V-J signature distinguished ophthalmopathy from stable hyperthyroidism, reaching around 90% sensitivity and approximately 81% specificity in cross-validation and 80%/75% in testing. During validation, the model predicted progression to ophthalmopathy a median of about 6.5 months ahead of onset, with almost 71% sensitivity and 72% to 80% specificity. To identify TCR V-J signatures that set the groups apart, the researchers used a discovery cohort of 90 to 100 patients, made up of roughly 45 with Graves' ophthalmopathy and 57 with stable Graves' hyperthyroidism. Prospective prediction of ophthalmopathy was tested in an independent validation cohort of under 20 hyperthyroidism patients and around 16 patients who later progressed to ophthalmopathy. The approximately 100 discovery patients were randomly divided into training and test sets at a 7:3 ratio. In addition, the study compared T-cell repertoires in thyroid tissue and in blood from roughly six Graves' hyperthyroidism patients. After sampling, hyperthyroidism patients received methimazole starting at 30 mg daily, and ophthalmopathy patients received high-dose intravenous methylprednisolone. Libraries were constructed in a second round of multiplex PCR, after which size selection and purification were carried out. The libraries were sequenced on an Illumina HiSeq2000 using paired-end 100 bp reads. SOAPnuke was used to process the raw data, throwing out any read that contained adapters or uncalled bases, had a mean Phred below 15, or lacked an exact constant-primer or identifier match. COPE v1.2.5 was used to merge high-quality paired reads, and clonotypes were defined as unique nucleotide sequences. MiTCR v1.1 was used to align the clonotypes against IMGT TRBV, TRBD and TRBJ reference segments. The analysis was restricted to V-J combinations with a frequency above 0.0001, which together covered around 99% of the repertoires. A TCS score was defined as the ratio between F50 (clonal expansion) and ExV (chaos), using BLOSUM62-based TCRdist between CDR3 peptides within each V-J. Welch's t-statistics and random forest reduced around 550 V-J features to 10 to 15, which were used in a naive Bayes classifier (R e1071). Sample size was not statistically predetermined, and investigators were not blinded to group allocation. TCR Vbeta CDR3 sequencing of fewer than 150 peripheral blood samples (over 40 ophthalmopathy, 75 hyperthyroidism and roughly 17 progressor patients) is reported in the paper.

The material sequenced was peripheral blood mononuclear cells (PBMCs), taken at new diagnosis, from a patient treated with antithyroid drugs. The chain is made from TRBV20-1 and TRBJ2-1, with 9 central nucleotides matching TRBD1. The receptor was isolated from a woman between 18 and 29 years old with Graves disease. Donor details come from another sample of the same person, matched by shared clones. The encoded CDR3 is CSANTPGQGYLRQFF. Here is the DNA: TGCAGTGCCAACACTCCGGGACAGGGTTATCTTCGGCAGTTCTTC.